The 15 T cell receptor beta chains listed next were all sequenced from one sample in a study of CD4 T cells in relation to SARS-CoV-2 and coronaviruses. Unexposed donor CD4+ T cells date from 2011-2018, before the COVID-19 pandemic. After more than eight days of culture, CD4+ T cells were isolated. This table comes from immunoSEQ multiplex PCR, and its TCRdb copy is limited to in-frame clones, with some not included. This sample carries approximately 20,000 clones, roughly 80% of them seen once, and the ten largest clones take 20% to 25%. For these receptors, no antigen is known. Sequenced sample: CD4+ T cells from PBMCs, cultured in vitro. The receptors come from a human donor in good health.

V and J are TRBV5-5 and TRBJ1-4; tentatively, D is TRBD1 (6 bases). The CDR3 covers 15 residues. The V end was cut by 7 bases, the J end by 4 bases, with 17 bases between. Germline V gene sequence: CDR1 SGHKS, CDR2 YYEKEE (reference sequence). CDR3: CASQPTGTLNEKLFF. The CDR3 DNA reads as TGTGCCAGCCAGCCCACAGGGACCCTTAATGAAAAACTGTTTTTT.

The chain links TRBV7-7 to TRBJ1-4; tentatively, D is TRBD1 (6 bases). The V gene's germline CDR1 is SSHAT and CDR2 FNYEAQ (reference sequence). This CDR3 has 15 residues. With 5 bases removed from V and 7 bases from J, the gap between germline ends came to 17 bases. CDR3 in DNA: TGTGCCAGCAGCCCATCGGGGGGGCTACCTGAAAAACTGTTTTTT. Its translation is CASSPSGGLPEKLFF.

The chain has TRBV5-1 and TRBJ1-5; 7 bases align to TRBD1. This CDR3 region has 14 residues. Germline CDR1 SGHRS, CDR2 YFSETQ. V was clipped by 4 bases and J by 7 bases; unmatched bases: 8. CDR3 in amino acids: CASSETGFEQPQHF. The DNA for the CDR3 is TGCGCCAGCAGCGAGACAGGGTTCGAGCAGCCCCAGCATTTT.

DNA of the CDR3: TGCGCCAGCAGCCAAGATCAGGCGGGACTAGCCAGCTACAATGAGCAGTTCTTC. Encoded protein: CASSQDQAGLASYNEQFF. This chain links TRBV4-1 with TRBJ2-1; 9 nucleotides match TRBD2. The CDR3 loop spans 18 amino acids. The germline V gene has CDR1 MGHRA and CDR2 YSYEKL. The J segment lost 3 bases and the V segment lost 0 bases, leaving 9 bases of the junction unmatched.

The CDR3 is CASRYGRGLGGKNIQYF. The CDR3 nucleotides read TGTGCAAGTCGCTATGGGCGGGGACTCGGAGGCAAAAACATTCAGTACTTC. The rearrangement links TRBV12-2 to TRBJ2-4; the D call of TRBD2 is as the table states it, not checked on the DNA. TRBV12-2 is a listed pseudogene. This CDR3 is built from 17 residues.

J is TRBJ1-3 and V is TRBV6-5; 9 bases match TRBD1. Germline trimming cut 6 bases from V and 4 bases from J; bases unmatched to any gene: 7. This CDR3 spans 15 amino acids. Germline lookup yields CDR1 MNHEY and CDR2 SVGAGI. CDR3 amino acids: CASRPQGAQGNTIYF. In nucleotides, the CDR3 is TGTGCCAGCAGGCCACAGGGGGCGCAAGGAAACACCATATATTTT.

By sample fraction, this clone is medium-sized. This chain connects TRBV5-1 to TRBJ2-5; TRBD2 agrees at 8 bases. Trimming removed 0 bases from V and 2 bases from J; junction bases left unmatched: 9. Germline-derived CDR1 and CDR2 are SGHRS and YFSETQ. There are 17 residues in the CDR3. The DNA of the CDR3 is TGCGCCAGCAGCTTGGAAGGCTCCGGGGGGGCACAAGAGACCCAGTACTTC. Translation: CASSLEGSGGAQETQYF.

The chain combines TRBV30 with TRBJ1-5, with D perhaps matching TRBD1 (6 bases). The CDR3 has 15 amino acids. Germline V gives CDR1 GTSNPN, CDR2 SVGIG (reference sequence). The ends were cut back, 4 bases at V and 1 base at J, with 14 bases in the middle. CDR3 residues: CAWKPRGGSNQPQHF. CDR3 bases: TGTGCCTGGAAGCCGCGAGGGGGAAGCAATCAGCCCCAGCATTTT.

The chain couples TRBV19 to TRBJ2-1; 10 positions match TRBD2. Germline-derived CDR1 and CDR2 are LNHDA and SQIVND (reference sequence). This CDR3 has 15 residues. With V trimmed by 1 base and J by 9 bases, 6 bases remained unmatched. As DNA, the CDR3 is TGTGCCAGTAGTATAGGCAGCGGGAGGGCCGTTGAGCAGTTCTTC. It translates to CASSIGSGRAVEQFF.

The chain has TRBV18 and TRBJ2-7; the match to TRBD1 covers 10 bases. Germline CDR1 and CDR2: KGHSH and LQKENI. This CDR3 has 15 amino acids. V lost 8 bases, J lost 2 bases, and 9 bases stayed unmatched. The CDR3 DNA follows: TGTGCCAGCGCCGCACCGGGACAGGGGACCTACGAGCAGTACTTC. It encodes CASAAPGQGTYEQYF.

The CDR3 reads CASSRGGTQEQYF. In DNA form, the CDR3 reads TGTGCCAGCAGCCGGGGGGGGACCCAAGAGCAGTACTTC. The chain uses TRBV3-1 (or the pseudogene TRBV3-2) and TRBJ2-7, with 7 bases fitting TRBD2. Germline V gene lookup returns CDR1 LGHDT and CDR2 YNNKEL (reference sequence). The junction had 7 bases not matched to a gene; V was cut back by 4 bases and J by 7 bases. The CDR3 is made up of 13 amino acids.

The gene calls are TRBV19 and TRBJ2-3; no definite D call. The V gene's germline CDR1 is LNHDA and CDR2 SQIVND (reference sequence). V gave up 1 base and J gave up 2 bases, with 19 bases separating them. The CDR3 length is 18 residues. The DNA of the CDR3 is TGTGCCAGTAGTATAGGGGGTCAGACGGGTTCCTTCACAGATACGCAGTATTTT. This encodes CASSIGGQTGSFTDTQYF.

The CDR3: CASSLTGYTEAFF. The DNA of the CDR3 is TGTGCCAGCAGTCTGACGGGCTATACTGAAGCTTTCTTT. The chain is built from TRBV12-3 or TRBV12-4 and TRBJ1-1; no clear D gene. The CDR3 length is 13 residues. V dropped 5 bases and J dropped 5 bases, with 12 bases sitting between them.

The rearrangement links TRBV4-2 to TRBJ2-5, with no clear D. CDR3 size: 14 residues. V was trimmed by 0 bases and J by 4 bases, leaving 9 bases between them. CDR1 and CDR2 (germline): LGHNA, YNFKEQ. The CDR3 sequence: CASSQDRTGETQYF. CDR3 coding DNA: TGTGCCAGCAGCCAAGATCGGACGGGAGAGACCCAGTACTTC.

The CDR3 loop is CASSVWTGLMGHQPQHF. In DNA form, the CDR3 reads TGCGCCAGCAGTGTTTGGACAGGATTGATGGGTCACCAGCCCCAGCATTTT. The genes are TRBV10-1 and TRBJ1-5; 7 nucleotides match TRBD1. CDR1 and CDR2 (germline): WNHNN, SYGVQD (reference sequence). V dropped 4 bases and J dropped 7; count of bases not matched to a gene: 16. The CDR3 covers 17 residues.